The following is a T cell receptor (beta chain) sequence with its context. These data originate in a study of control samples from healthy donors and cancer patients. TCRdb's copy holds only in-frame clones and misses some; the assay was immunoSEQ multiplex PCR. The table records 61,000 or so clones, 90% of them present only once. Sequencing was carried out using PBMCs. The receptor was isolated from a man aged 55 to 69 with colorectal cancer.

As DNA, the CDR3 is TGTGCCAGTAGTATCGTAGGCCGACAGGGGCGCCAAACTAATGAAAAACTGTTTTTT. Protein: CASSIVGRQGRQTNEKLFF. This chain uses TRBV19 with TRBJ1-4; 8 nucleotides line up with TRBD1. This CDR3 comprises 19 residues. CDR1 LNHDA and CDR2 SQIVND come from the germline V gene (reference sequence). The J segment lost 1 base and the V segment lost 3 bases, leaving 13 bases of the junction unmatched.